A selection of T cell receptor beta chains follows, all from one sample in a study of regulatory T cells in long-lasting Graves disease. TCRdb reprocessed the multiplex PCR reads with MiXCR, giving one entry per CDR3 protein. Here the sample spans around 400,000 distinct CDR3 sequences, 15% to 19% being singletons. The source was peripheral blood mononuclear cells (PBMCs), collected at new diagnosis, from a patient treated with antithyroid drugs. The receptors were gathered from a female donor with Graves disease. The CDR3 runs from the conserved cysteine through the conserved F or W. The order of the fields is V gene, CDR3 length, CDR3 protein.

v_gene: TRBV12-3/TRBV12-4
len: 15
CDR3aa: CASSLGPGNAYGYTF

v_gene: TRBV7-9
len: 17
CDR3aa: CASSSPGLRGVNTEAFF

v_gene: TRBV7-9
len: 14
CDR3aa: CASSLEQNTGELFF

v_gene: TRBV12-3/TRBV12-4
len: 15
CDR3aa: CASSLEVRSWGGYTF

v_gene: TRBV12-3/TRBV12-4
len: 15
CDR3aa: CASSQPGTGLNEQFF

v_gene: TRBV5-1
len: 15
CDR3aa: CASSLGGLPADTQYF

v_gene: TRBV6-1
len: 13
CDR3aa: CASTKSGTDTQYF

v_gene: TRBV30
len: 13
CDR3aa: CAWKRGWDPEQFF

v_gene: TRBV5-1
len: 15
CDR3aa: CASSPGREEGQPQHF

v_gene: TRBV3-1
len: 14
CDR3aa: CASSQGQGTQPQHF

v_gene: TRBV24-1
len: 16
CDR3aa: CATSDPGTSGTDTQYF

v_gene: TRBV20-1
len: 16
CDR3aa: CSARDSRGSAGNTIYF

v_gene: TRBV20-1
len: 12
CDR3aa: CSARVVNTEAFF

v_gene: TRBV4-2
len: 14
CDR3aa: CASSQDGGSTEAFF

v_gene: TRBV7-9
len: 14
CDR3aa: CASSLAGALDTQYF

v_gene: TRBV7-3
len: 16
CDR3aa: CASSLGSQGGYNEQFF

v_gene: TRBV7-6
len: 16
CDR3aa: CASSPSGTTPQETQYF